This T cell receptor beta chain came from a study of blood T cells in healthy people across ages. Alongside a J-beta primer mix, a sample-barcoded 5' primer served in a second PCR lasting about 7 to 11 cycles. TCRdb re-called the 5' RACE reads with MiXCR, one entry per CDR3 protein. The sample consists of about 1.4 million distinct CDR3 sequences, roughly 64% of them appearing once. General study points: It was the long-lived donors that had more naive CD4+ cells and higher diversity than aged donors. Estimated diversity across one million T cells was deemed an underestimate.

V lost 5 bases and J lost 5; bases outside the gene matches: 12. From germline, CDR1 is DFQATT and CDR2 SNEGSKA (reference sequence). The CDR3 sequence is 15 residues long. This clonotype was detected only once. What it recognizes is unknown. Material: blood. The chain joins TRBV20-1 to TRBJ2-7; the match to TRBD2 covers 10 bases. The clonotype comes from a man aged 18 to 30 in good health. This chain's CDR3 is CSAARLAGGLNEQYF. The CDR3 DNA follows: TGCAGTGCTGCGCGATTAGCGGGGGGCTTGAACGAGCAGTACTTC.